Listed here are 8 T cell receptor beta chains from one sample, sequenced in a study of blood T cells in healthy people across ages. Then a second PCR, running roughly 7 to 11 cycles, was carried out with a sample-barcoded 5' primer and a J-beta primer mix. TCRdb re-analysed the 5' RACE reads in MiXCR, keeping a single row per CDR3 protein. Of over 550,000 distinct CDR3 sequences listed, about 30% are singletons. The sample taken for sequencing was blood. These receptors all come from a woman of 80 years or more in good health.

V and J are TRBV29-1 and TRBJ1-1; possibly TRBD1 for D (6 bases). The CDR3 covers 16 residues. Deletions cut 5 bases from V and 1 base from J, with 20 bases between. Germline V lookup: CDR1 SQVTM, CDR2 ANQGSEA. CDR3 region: CSVSPRGGEGNTEAFF. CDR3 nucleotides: TGCAGCGTTTCGCCTAGAGGGGGGGAAGGGAACACTGAAGCTTTCTTT.

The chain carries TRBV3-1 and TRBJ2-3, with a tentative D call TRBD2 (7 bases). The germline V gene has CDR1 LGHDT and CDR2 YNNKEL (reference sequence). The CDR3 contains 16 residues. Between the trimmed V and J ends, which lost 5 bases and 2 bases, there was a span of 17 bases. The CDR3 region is CASSSNGGGNTDTQYF. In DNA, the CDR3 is TGTGCCAGCAGCTCAAATGGGGGGGGCAACACAGATACGCAGTATTTT.

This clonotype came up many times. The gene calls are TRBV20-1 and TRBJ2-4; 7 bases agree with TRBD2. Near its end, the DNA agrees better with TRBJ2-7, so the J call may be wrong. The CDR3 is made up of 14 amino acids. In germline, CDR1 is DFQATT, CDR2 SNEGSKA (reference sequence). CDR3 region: CSAQPGGRGDEQYF. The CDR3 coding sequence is TGCAGTGCGCAACCGGGAGGAAGAGGAGACGAGCAGTACTTC.

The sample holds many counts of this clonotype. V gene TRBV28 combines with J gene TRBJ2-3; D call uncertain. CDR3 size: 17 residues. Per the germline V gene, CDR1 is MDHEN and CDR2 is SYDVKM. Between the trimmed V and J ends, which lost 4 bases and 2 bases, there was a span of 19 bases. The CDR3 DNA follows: TGTGCCAGCAGTTATATGGGCCGCGGATTAACCACAGATACGCAGTATTTT. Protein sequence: CASSYMGRGLTTDTQYF.

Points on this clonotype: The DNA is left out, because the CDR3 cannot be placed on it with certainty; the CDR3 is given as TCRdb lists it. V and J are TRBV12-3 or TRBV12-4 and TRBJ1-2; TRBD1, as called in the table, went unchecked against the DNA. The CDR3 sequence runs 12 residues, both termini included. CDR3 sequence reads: CAGSTGGYGCTF.

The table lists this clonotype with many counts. The CDR3 DNA reads as TGTGCCAGCAGCTTAGGGGGGCTTGGCTATGGCTACACCTTC. Its protein product is CASSLGGLGYGYTF. The chain joins TRBV7-6 to TRBJ1-2, with D tentatively TRBD1 (6 bases). This CDR3 comprises 14 residues. Per germline, CDR1 SGHVS and CDR2 FNYEAQ. V was trimmed by 1 base and J by 4 bases, leaving 10 bases between them.

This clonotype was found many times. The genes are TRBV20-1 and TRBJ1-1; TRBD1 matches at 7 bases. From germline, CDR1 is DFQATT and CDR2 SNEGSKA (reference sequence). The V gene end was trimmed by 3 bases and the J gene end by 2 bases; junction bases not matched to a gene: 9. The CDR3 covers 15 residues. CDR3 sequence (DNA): TGCAGTGCTAGCCCAGCGACAGGGACAAACACTGAAGCTTTCTTT. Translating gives CSASPATGTNTEAFF.

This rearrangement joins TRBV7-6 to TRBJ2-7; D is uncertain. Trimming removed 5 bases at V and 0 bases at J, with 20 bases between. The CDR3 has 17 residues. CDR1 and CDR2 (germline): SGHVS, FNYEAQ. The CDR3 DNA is TGTGCCAGCAGCAATAGGTATAGCTCACGGAGCTCCTACGAGCAGTACTTC. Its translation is CASSNRYSSRSSYEQYF. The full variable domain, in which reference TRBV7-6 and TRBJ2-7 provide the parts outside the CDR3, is GAGVSQSPRYKVTKRGQDVALRCDPISGHVSLYWYRQALGQGPEFLTYFNYEAQQDKSGLPNDRFSAERPEGSISTLTIQRTEQRDSAMYRCASSNRYSSRSSYEQYFGPGTRLTVT.